This record looks at one T cell receptor (beta chain) sequence and its context. V lost 4 bases and J lost 3, with 7 bases in between. This CDR3 has 13 residues. Unique molecular identifiers were attached to individual cDNA molecules within the library. TCRdb reanalysed the RACE reads using MiXCR and keeps one entry per CDR3 protein. This sample has roughly 380,000 distinct CDR3 sequences; 4% to 6% occur once, and the top ten carry just over 2.5%. These data originate in a study of human T cells and chemical hapten exposure. The time point denotes: pre-sensitization, week 0. Treatment denoted: therapeutic diphenylcyclopropenone sensitization with weekly scalp DPC.

The TCR comes from a woman aged 50 to 65 with alopecia areata. Some clones in this sample may be carry-over from other donors' samples. The material sequenced was whole blood, taken in connection with sensitization to the hapten diphenylcyclopropenone (DPC). The J gene is TRBJ1-3, the V gene TRBV12-3 or TRBV12-4, with D unresolved. CDR3 sequence reads: CASSYRVGNTIYF. The CDR3 DNA reads TGTGCCAGCAGTTACAGAGTTGGAAACACCATATATTTT.